This T cell receptor (beta chain) was profiled in a study of CD8 T cell repertoires and HIV-1 epitope variants (TCRdb year 2020). For the wider study: In separate culture wells, T cells were stimulated with each of twenty-five peptides that represented autologous and known Gag and Nef epitope variants. Using the EasySep Human T Cell Enrichment Kit, T cells were enriched and then co-cultured with an equal number of autologous T cell-negative cells acting as antigen-presenting cells. An aliquot of 1M T cells was saved as an uncultured baseline condition, separate from the 80 to 95 T cell cultures. A total of 83 T cell cultures were run, with each culture condition performed in triplicate except for one peptide, which was performed in duplicate. For less than 13 days the cultures were kept in IMDM with gentamicin, and on days 3 and 7 half of the media was changed with IL-2, IL-7 and IL-15 added. Control conditions included a CMV, EBV and flu peptide pool, the Ebola AY9 epitope as negative control, and a no-peptide well. Three Gag epitope families and Nef HW9 and YT9 were included among the tested epitopes.

General conclusions and limits of the study: The assay could identify only TCR beta chains and pointed to proliferation in response to antigen, not to T cell function or cytokine profile. The study identified eight to ten antigen-specific TCR beta clonotypes, over 5 of which appeared to be cross-reactive for autologous or known escape epitope variants. About 5 clonotypes recognized the Nef KF9 family and one clonotype recognized the HW9 family, while no responses to the TAALDMSHF plasma variant were seen.

The EasySep Human CD8+ T Cell Enrichment Kit was used on day 10 to isolate CD8+ T cells from every culture. Sequencing of TCR beta CDR3 regions was performed at survey depth on the immunoSEQ platform. The QIAamp DNA micro kit was used to extract genomic DNA from every cultured and uncultured CD8+ T cell population. The source study handled its data this way. Any sample with under 5,000 productive reads was excluded, and this exclusion removed about 7% of the roughly 75 cultures stimulated with HIV peptides. Sequences were trimmed to CDR3 by a MANAFEST web app, and nonproductive sequences, CDR3s under 5 amino acids, and sequences not starting with C or ending with F/W were removed. To count as antigen-specific, a clonotype had to be expanded in at least 2 of 3 replicates compared with the no-peptide control at FDR 0.01, and only within one epitope family. A specific clonotype also had to show a frequency at least fivefold higher than in wells stimulated with peptides from other epitope families. TCRdb carries this immuneACCESS record with in-frame sequences only. Its versions omit some clonotypes, under half of them owing to an unresolved V gene in the studies checked, with the rest unexplained. That table furnishes V, J and clone size, whereas the DNA furnished D and trimming. For this sample there are 5,000 or so clones; around 68% appear just once. Clones ranked in the top ten supply roughly half of the sample.

A word on this clone: Which antigen it targets is not known. At one end the junction does not follow the germline gene, possibly because of a read error.

Sequenced material: cultured CD8+ T cells derived from PBMCs. The clonotype comes from a male donor with HIV.

The CDR3 corresponds to CASSQEGETNQPQHF. The nucleotide sequence is TGTGCCAGCAGCCAAGAAGGGGAAACCAATCAGCCCCAGCATTTT. In this chain, TRBV4-1 is recombined with TRBJ1-5, and perhaps TRBD1 as D gene, on 5 matching bases. Taken from cysteine to phenylalanine, the CDR3 has 15 residues. Only CDR3 DNA remains: 45 bases, in frame from the first base. CDR1 MGHRA and CDR2 YSYEKL were looked up in the germline V gene.